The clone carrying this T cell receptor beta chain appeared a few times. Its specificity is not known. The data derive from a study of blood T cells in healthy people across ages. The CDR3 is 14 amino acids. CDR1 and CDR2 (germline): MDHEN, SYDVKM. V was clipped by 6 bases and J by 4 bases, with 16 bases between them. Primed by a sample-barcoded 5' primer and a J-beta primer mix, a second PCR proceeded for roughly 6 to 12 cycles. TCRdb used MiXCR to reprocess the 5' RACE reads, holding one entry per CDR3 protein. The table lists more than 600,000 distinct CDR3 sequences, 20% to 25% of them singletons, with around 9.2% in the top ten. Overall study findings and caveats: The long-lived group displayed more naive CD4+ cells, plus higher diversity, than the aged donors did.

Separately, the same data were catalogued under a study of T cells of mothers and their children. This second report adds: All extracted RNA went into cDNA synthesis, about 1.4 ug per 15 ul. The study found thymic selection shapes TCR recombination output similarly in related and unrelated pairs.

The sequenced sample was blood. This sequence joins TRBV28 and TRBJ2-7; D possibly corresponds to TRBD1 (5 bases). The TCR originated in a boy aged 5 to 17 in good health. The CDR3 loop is CASSTGYSLYEQYF. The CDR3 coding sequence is TGTGCCAGCAGCACAGGATATTCATTATACGAGCAGTACTTC.